One sample yielded the 27 T cell receptor beta chains listed below, sequenced in a study of glioma-infiltrating T cells after dendritic cell vaccination. The table came from immunoSEQ multiplex PCR; TCRdb's copy has only in-frame clones and leaves some out. The sample lists tens of thousands of clones; about 80% were seen once. The starting material was blood, obtained before dendritic cell vaccination. The receptor source for this set is a human donor with glioblastoma.

The rearrangement uses TRBV5-4 and TRBJ1-3; D not certain. Germline V gene sequence: CDR1 SGHNT, CDR2 YYREEE (reference sequence). The CDR3 runs to 15 residues. Trimming took 1 base from V and 0 from J, leaving 8 bases between them. CDR3 sequence (DNA): TGTGCCAGCAGCTTGTGGTCCAGCTCTGGAAACACCATATATTTT. It codes for CASSLWSSSGNTIYF.

This clone was seen a handful of times. The gene calls are TRBV19 and TRBJ1-2, with D unresolved. The CDR3 sequence is 14 residues long. V lost 0 bases and J lost 0, with 5 bases in between. The germline V gene has CDR1 LNHDA and CDR2 SQIVND (reference sequence). CDR3 in amino acids: CASSIDYTNYGYTF. The DNA of the CDR3 is TGTGCCAGTAGTATAGATTACACTAACTATGGCTACACCTTC. Supplemented by reference TRBV19 and TRBJ1-2, the full variable domain reads DGGITQSPKYLFRKEGQNVTLSCEQNLNHDAMYWYRQDPGQGLRLIYYSQIVNDFQKGDIAEGYSVSREKKESFPLTVTSAQKNPTAFYLCASSIDYTNYGYTFGSGTRLTVV.

The DNA of the CDR3 is TGTGCCAGCAGTTCTCAGAATCCGGGACAGGATACGGATGGCTACACCTTC. Amino acid sequence: CASSSQNPGQDTDGYTF. V gene TRBV2 combines with J gene TRBJ1-2, with 8 bases fitting TRBD1. This CDR3 has 17 amino acids. J lost 6 bases, V lost 5 bases, and 17 bases had no gene match. Looked up from germline, CDR1 is SNHLY and CDR2 is FYNNEI.

This chain connects TRBV2 to TRBJ2-3; 7 bases fit TRBD2. The CDR3 loop spans 12 amino acids. V lost 7 bases and J lost 7; bases outside the gene matches: 5. In germline, CDR1 is SNHLY, CDR2 FYNNEI. CDR3 in amino acids: CASKSSGYTQYF. CDR3 coding DNA: TGTGCCAGCAAGTCTAGCGGATATACGCAGTATTTT.

The chain employs TRBV10-3 and TRBJ2-3; D gene unclear. The V end was cut by 1 base, the J end by 2 bases, with 7 bases between. There are 14 residues in the CDR3. Germline CDR1 ENHRY, CDR2 SYGVKD. The CDR3 spells CAISEYSFTDTQYF. Written as DNA, the CDR3 is TGTGCCATCAGTGAGTACAGCTTCACAGATACGCAGTATTTT.

The V and J genes are TRBV5-4 and TRBJ2-5, with 12 bases aligning to TRBD2. Trimming cost V 9 bases and J 3 bases; bases outside gene matches: 6. Germline loops: CDR1 SGHNT, CDR2 YYREEE (reference sequence). The CDR3 totals 14 residues. In DNA form, the CDR3 reads TGTGCCACGACGCGACTAGCGGGGGAAGAGACCCAGTACTTC. As protein: CATTRLAGEETQYF.

This clone occurred once. The sample contains more than one DNA sequence encoding this CDR3. The chain joins TRBV5-1 to TRBJ1-2, with no clear D. This CDR3 comprises 15 residues. From germline, CDR1 is SGHRS and CDR2 YFSETQ. The germline V and J ends were trimmed by 0 bases and 2 bases, with 11 bases remaining between them. CDR3 sequence reads: CASSLAAGSNYGYTF. CDR3 coding DNA: TGCGCCAGCAGCTTGGCGGCAGGATCAAACTATGGCTACACCTTC.

The chain has TRBV4-2 and TRBJ1-5; perhaps TRBD1 as D (5 bases). The CDR3 totals 16 residues. Germline V CDR1 and CDR2: LGHNA, YNFKEQ. The V gene lost 0 bases and the J gene lost 2 bases, with 11 bases spanning the gap. The CDR3 loop is CASSQEFQGGNQPQHF. Here the CDR3 DNA reads TGTGCCAGCAGCCAAGAATTTCAGGGCGGCAATCAGCCCCAGCATTTT.

In its sample, this clone was seen once. DNA of the CDR3: TGTGCCAGCAGTGACTTCTCGGGGGGCAGCCAGCCCCAGCATTTT. It codes for CASSDFSGGSQPQHF. The chain uses TRBV6-1 and TRBJ1-5; maybe TRBD1 (6 bases). Germline V gene data show CDR1 as MNHNS and CDR2 as SASEGT. The CDR3 sequence is 15 residues long. The V gene lost 3 bases and the J gene lost 7 bases, with 16 bases spanning the gap.

This clone was seen more than once but under ten times. This sequence joins TRBV10-2 and TRBJ2-2; D is perhaps TRBD1 (6 bases). Germline V lookup: CDR1 WSHSY, CDR2 SAAADI. The CDR3 covers 15 residues. V was cut by 0 bases and J by 8 bases, with 13 bases left in between. In DNA form, the CDR3 reads TGCGCCAGCAGTGAGTCGTCAGGGGTTTCGGGGGAGCTGTTTTTT. It translates to CASSESSGVSGELFF.

This rearrangement joins TRBV6-1 to TRBJ2-7; 11 bases match TRBD2. Germline CDR1 MNHNS, CDR2 SASEGT. The CDR3 extends over 15 amino acids. V shed 6 bases, J shed 2 bases, and the junction held 6 bases outside the gene matches. The CDR3 loop reads CASSQTSGITYEQYV. The CDR3 region has the DNA TGTGCCAGCAGCCAGACTAGCGGGATTACCTACGAGCAGTACGTC.

This clone was counted between two and nine times. CDR3 nucleotide sequence: TGTGCCAGCAGCCTCCTCGGGAATGGCTACACCTTC. Translated: CASSLLGNGYTF. V is TRBV6-1 and J is TRBJ1-2; no clear D. The CDR3 is 12 residues long. Germline loops: CDR1 MNHNS, CDR2 SASEGT. Trimming took off 6 bases at V and 6 bases at J, with 11 bases between the two ends.

This clone has a handful of counts. This chain connects TRBV10-3 to TRBJ2-7; perhaps TRBD1 as D (6 bases). Germline V gene data show CDR1 as ENHRY and CDR2 as SYGVKD. The CDR3 loop spans 17 amino acids. Trimming left V 0 bases short and J 3 bases short, with 18 bases between. For the CDR3, the DNA is TGTGCCATCAGTGAGTCGGTTCCACTCAAAGGGGGCTACGAGCAGTACGTC. Protein sequence: CAISESVPLKGGYEQYV.

The chain employs TRBV5-1 and TRBJ2-1; 11 nucleotides align to TRBD1. V was clipped by 4 bases and J by 8 bases; unmatched bases: 5. This CDR3 is built from 14 residues. The germline V gene encodes CDR1 SGHRS and CDR2 YFSETQ. The CDR3: CASSRDRGFDEQFF. The CDR3, as DNA: TGCGCCAGCAGCCGGGACAGGGGGTTCGATGAGCAGTTCTTC.

V and J are TRBV10-3 and TRBJ1-5; 7 bases align to TRBD1. Looked up from germline, CDR1 is ENHRY and CDR2 is SYGVKD. The CDR3 sequence is 15 residues long. The ends lost 5 bases at V and 0 bases at J; junction bases unmatched: 4. The CDR3 here is CAISKGTASNQPQHF. In DNA form, the CDR3 reads TGTGCCATCAGTAAAGGGACAGCTAGCAATCAGCCCCAGCATTTT.

This chain connects TRBV5-1 to TRBJ1-2; TRBD1 is a possible D gene (5 bases). The CDR3 covers 14 residues. CDR1 is SGHRS and CDR2 is YFSETQ in the germline V gene. V shed 2 bases and J shed 3 bases, with 11 bases lying between them. The CDR3 region is CASSFQGWDYGYTF. The DNA of the CDR3 is TGCGCCAGCAGCTTCCAGGGTTGGGACTATGGCTACACCTTC. Filled out from reference TRBV5-1 and TRBJ1-2, the complete variable domain reads KAGVTQTPRYLIKTRGQQVTLSCSPISGHRSVSWYQQTPGQGLQFLFEYFSETQRNKGNFPGRFSGRQFSNSRSEMNVSTLELGDSALYLCASSFQGWDYGYTFGSGTRLTVV.

V gene TRBV9 combines with J gene TRBJ1-1; the match to TRBD1 covers 7 bases. The CDR3 loop spans 14 amino acids. The trim removed 3 bases at V and 4 bases at J, leaving 6 bases unmatched. Looked up from germline, CDR1 is SGDLS and CDR2 is YYNGEE. CDR3 in amino acids: CASSGDRVRTEAFF. The CDR3 DNA reads as TGTGCCAGCAGCGGCGACAGGGTGCGCACTGAAGCTTTCTTT.

V and J are TRBV19 and TRBJ2-7; 7 bases fit TRBD1. This CDR3 region has 14 residues. Germline CDR1 reads LNHDA; CDR2 reads SQIVND (reference sequence). The trim removed 4 bases at V and 4 bases at J, leaving 7 bases unmatched. The CDR3 nucleotides are TGTGCCAGTAGTAGTTCTGGACAGGTTTACGAGCAGTACTTC. Translated: CASSSSGQVYEQYF.

On this clone: The sample contains more than one DNA sequence encoding this CDR3. The chain recombines TRBV18 with TRBJ1-4, with 10 bases matching TRBD1. The CDR3 extends over 15 amino acids. Germline V gene lookup returns CDR1 KGHSH and CDR2 LQKENI. The ends lost 5 bases at V and 2 bases at J; junction bases unmatched: 2. CDR3 in DNA: TGTGCCAGCTCAAGGACAGGGGGGACTAATGAAAAACTGTTTTTT. Translation: CASSRTGGTNEKLFF.

The V call is TRBV27, the J call TRBJ1-1; 7 bases agree with TRBD1. Trimming removed 4 bases from V and 6 bases from J; junction bases left unmatched: 11. The CDR3 has 15 residues. CDR1 and CDR2 (germline): MNHEY, SMNVEV (reference sequence). The DNA for the CDR3 is TGTGCCAGCAGTTCCCACAGGGGCGAAGTGCCTGAAGCTTTCTTT. The encoded protein is CASSSHRGEVPEAFF.

The CDR3 DNA sequence: TGCGCCAGCAGCTTGATGGAAAGACAGGACCCCTACGAGCAGTACTTC. This translates into CASSLMERQDPYEQYF. V gene TRBV5-1 combines with J gene TRBJ2-7; perhaps TRBD1 as D (6 bases). Trimming pared 1 base from V and 2 bases from J, leaving 16 bases between. The CDR3 runs 16 residues. The germline V gene encodes CDR1 SGHRS and CDR2 YFSETQ.

This clone was picked up one time. The chain combines TRBV19 with TRBJ2-5, with 9 bases aligning to TRBD1. V lost 5 bases to trimming and J lost 4 bases; unmatched junction nucleotides: 5. CDR3 size: 14 residues. Germline loops: CDR1 LNHDA, CDR2 SQIVND (reference sequence). CDR3 region: CASSFTGGLETQYF. As DNA, the CDR3 is TGTGCCAGTAGTTTCACAGGGGGCTTAGAGACCCAGTACTTC.

The chain is built from TRBV4-1 and TRBJ2-4; 9 bases map to TRBD1. Germline V lookup: CDR1 MGHRA, CDR2 YSYEKL. Trimming at V came to 3 bases and at J to 7 bases, leaving 4 bases not matched to a gene. The CDR3 covers 14 residues. In DNA form, the CDR3 reads TGCGCCAGCAGCCACCTAGGGACAGGGAACATTCAGTACTTC. Translating gives CASSHLGTGNIQYF.

The V and J genes are TRBV5-1 and TRBJ1-4; 9 bases fit TRBD1. The CDR3 has 18 amino acids. V shed 4 bases and J 7 bases; nucleotides not matched to a gene: 17. Germline-derived CDR1 and CDR2 are SGHRS and YFSETQ. The CDR3 spells CASSGTGTGIPFSEKLFF. In nucleotides, the CDR3 is TGCGCCAGCAGCGGTACCGGGACAGGGATCCCGTTTAGTGAAAAACTGTTTTTT. The entire variable domain, with the rest obtained from reference TRBV5-1 and TRBJ1-4, is as follows: KAGVTQTPRYLIKTRGQQVTLSCSPISGHRSVSWYQQTPGQGLQFLFEYFSETQRNKGNFPGRFSGRQFSNSRSEMNVSTLELGDSALYLCASSGTGTGIPFSEKLFFGSGTQLSVL.

This chain connects TRBV28 to TRBJ2-7, with 11 bases matching TRBD2. V was pared by 3 bases and J by 7 bases, with 2 bases of the junction left unmatched. Germline V gene lookup returns CDR1 MDHEN and CDR2 SYDVKM. The CDR3 contains 13 residues. The CDR3 region is CASSLASGREQYV. CDR3 nucleotide sequence: TGTGCCAGCAGTTTGGCTAGCGGGAGGGAGCAGTACGTC.

The chain employs TRBV30 and TRBJ2-3, with D possibly matching TRBD2 (5 bases). V lost 4 bases to trimming and J lost 2 bases, with 13 bases between them. The CDR3 covers 14 residues. Germline V CDR1 and CDR2: GTSNPN, SVGIG (reference sequence). The CDR3 loop reads CAWNSGRDTDTQYF. CDR3 DNA sequence: TGTGCCTGGAACTCCGGACGGGACACAGATACGCAGTATTTT. Using reference TRBV30 and TRBJ2-3 for the parts outside the CDR3, the full variable domain is SQTIHQWPATLVQPVGSPLSLECTVEGTSNPNLYWYRQAAGRGLQLLFYSVGIGQISSEVPQNLSASRPQDRQFILSSKKLLLSDSGFYLCAWNSGRDTDTQYFGPGTRLTVL.

The sample holds one count of this clone. The rearrangement uses TRBV5-1 and TRBJ1-4; D uncertain. Germline values: CDR1 SGHRS, CDR2 YFSETQ. The CDR3 runs to 15 residues. Trimming cost V 4 bases and J 7 bases, with 17 bases left between them. CDR3 loop: CASSLSVGRGEKLFF. Written as DNA, the CDR3 is TGCGCCAGCAGCCTCTCAGTGGGCCGGGGTGAAAAACTGTTTTTT.